Reported below is one T cell receptor beta chain. Its antigen is not identified. This sample is drawn from a study of vaccination and CD4 T cells after COVID-19. There are 16 residues in the CDR3. Trimming took 7 bases from V and 0 from J, leaving 13 bases between them. From germline, CDR1 is MNHNS and CDR2 SASEGT. Sequenced with the Oncomine TCR Beta short-read assay was DNA taken from cultured CD4+ T cells. TCRdb analysed the PCR reads with MiXCR anew, one entry per CDR3 protein. There are 20,000 or so distinct CDR3 sequences in the sample; approximately 32% occur only once, and 9.5% to 15% lies in the top ten. Treatment indicated: roughly nine-day PBMC culture with coronavirus spike peptide pools or control peptides (ViraFEST assay). ViraFEST expanded antigen-specific T cells with peptide pools, then sequenced TCRs.

Source material: cultured CD4+ T cells from blood. This TCR was sampled from a human donor with COVID-19. This chain joins TRBV6-1 and TRBJ1-6; D is ambiguous. The CDR3 protein is CASNLRESSYNSPLHF. CDR3 DNA: TGTGCCAGCAACCTCCGTGAGAGCTCCTATAATTCACCCCTCCACTTT.